The clone carrying this TCR beta chain appeared a few times. These data belong to a study of blood T cells in healthy people across ages. The authors ran a second PCR of about 7 to 12 cycles using a sample-barcoded 5' primer and a J-beta primer mix. The template-switch adaptor, which had 12 random nucleotides, put a tag on each cDNA molecule. TCRdb redid the calling of the 5' RACE reads with MiXCR, one entry per CDR3 protein. The repertoire holds around 2 million distinct CDR3 sequences, more than 35% seen once, with more than 20% in the top ten. This sequence originates from a human donor in good health. The source material was blood.

Here the CDR3 DNA reads TGCAGTGCTAGAGATGGGAAGGCCTACACTGAAGCTTTCTTT. It codes for CSARDGKAYTEAFF. This chain joins TRBV20-1 and TRBJ1-1; D remains unclear. The V gene's germline CDR1 is DFQATT and CDR2 SNEGSKA (reference sequence). This CDR3 region has 14 residues. Trimming took 0 bases from V and 3 from J, leaving 11 bases between them.